This TCR beta chain emerged from a study of human T cells and chemical hapten exposure. Study-wide background: Application of 0.01% DPC to the upper back was done by patch test, with a reading at 6 days. Diagnoses of alopecia areata, totalis or universalis occurred in mostly female patients. Minor volume differences among pooled libraries chiefly drove per-sample TCR yield variation.

TCRdb independently ran MiXCR on the RACE reads; one entry per CDR3 protein. The sample consists of about 120,000 distinct CDR3 sequences, roughly 13% of them appearing once. As to this clonotype: Antigen specificity is unknown.

Overall study results and limits: Significantly more large CDR3 similarity clusters were formed by expanded TCRs than by controls.

The time point: patch test 1, 2 weeks after DPC sensitization. Treatment reported: therapeutic diphenylcyclopropenone sensitization with weekly scalp DPC. This TCR was sampled from a man aged 18 to 35 with alopecia areata. Some clones in this sample may be carry-over from other donors' samples. This sample comprised whole blood, obtained in connection with sensitization to the hapten diphenylcyclopropenone (DPC).

The DNA for the CDR3 is TGTGCCACCACTCCGACAGGGGTGGTCAAAAACATTCAGTACTTC. Its protein is CATTPTGVVKNIQYF. The genes are TRBV24-1 and TRBJ2-4; 8 nucleotides agree with TRBD1. The germline gives CDR1 KGHDR, CDR2 SFDVKD. The J segment lost 3 bases and the V segment lost 8 bases, leaving 8 bases of the junction unmatched. The CDR3 consists of 15 residues.